This TCR beta chain was sequenced in a study of blood T cell repertoires in COVID-19. Turning to the study itself: Samples of COVID-19 (acute and convalescent) were obtained from the United States, Italy and Spain. T cells, B-cell-depleted T cells, or PBMCs supplied cDNA or gDNA.

In the authors' workflow: Estimated nucleated cell counts came from reference gene primer amplification. The assay was immunoSEQ multiplex PCR, and TCRdb's table has in-frame clones only and misses some. V and J calls and clone size are copied from that table; D and trimming were computed from the DNA. This table holds some 260,000 clones, 88% found once. Trimming shortened V by 4 bases and J by 2 bases, and 13 bases separated the two germline ends. This CDR3 is 15 amino acids long. Per germline, CDR1 SGDLS and CDR2 YYNGEE. The sequenced sample consisted of peripheral blood. The sequence was obtained from a woman in her 70s with COVID-19, enrolled during active disease. The chain recombines TRBV9 with TRBJ2-1; D may be TRBD1 (6 bases). CDR3 region: CASSPRTAAYNEQFF. The CDR3 coding sequence is TGTGCCAGCAGCCCCCGGACAGCCGCCTACAATGAGCAGTTCTTC.